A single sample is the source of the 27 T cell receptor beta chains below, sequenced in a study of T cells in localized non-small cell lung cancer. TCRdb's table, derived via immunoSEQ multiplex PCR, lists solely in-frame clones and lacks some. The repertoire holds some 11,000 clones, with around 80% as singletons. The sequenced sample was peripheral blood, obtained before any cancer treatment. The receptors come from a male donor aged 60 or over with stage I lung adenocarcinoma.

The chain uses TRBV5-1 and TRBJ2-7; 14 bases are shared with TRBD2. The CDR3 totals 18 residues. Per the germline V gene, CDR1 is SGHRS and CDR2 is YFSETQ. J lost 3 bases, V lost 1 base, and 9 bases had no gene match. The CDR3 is CASSLPRTSGRLGYEQYF. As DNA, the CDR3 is TGCGCCAGCAGCTTGCCCCGGACTAGCGGGAGGTTAGGCTACGAGCAGTACTTC.

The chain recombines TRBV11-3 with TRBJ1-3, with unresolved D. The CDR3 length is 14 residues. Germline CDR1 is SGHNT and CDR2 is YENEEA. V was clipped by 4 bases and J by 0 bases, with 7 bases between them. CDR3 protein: CASSSSRSGNTIYF. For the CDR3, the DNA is TGTGCCAGCAGCTCGTCCCGCTCTGGAAACACCATATATTTT.

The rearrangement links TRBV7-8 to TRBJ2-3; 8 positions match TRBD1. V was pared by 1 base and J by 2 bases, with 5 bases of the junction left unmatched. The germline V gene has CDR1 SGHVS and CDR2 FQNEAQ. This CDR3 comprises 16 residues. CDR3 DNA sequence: TGTGCCAGCAGCTTAGAGGGGACAGGCGCCACAGATACGCAGTATTTT. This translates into CASSLEGTGATDTQYF.

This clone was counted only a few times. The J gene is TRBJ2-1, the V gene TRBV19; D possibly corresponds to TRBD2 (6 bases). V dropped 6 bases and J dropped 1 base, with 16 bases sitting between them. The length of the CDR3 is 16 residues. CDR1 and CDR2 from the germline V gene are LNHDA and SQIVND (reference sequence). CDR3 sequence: CASRGGVPNSYNEQFF. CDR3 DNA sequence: TGTGCCAGTAGGGGGGGAGTCCCCAATTCCTACAATGAGCAGTTCTTC.

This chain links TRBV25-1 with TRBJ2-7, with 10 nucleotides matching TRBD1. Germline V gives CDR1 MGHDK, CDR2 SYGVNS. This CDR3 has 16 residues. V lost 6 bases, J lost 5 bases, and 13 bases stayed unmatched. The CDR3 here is CASSQPPGQGLHEQYF. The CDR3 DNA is TGTGCCAGCAGCCAACCGCCGGGACAGGGGCTACACGAGCAGTACTTC.

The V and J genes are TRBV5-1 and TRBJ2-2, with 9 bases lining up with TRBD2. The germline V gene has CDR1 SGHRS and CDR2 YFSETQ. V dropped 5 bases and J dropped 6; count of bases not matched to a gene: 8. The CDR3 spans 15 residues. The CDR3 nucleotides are TGCGCCAGCAGAACAGCGGGAGGATACGCCGGGGAGCTGTTTTTT. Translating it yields CASRTAGGYAGELFF.

CDR3 region: CASSLYGGLSGANVLTF. CDR3 sequence (DNA): TGCGCCAGCAGCTTGTACGGCGGCCTCTCTGGGGCCAACGTCCTGACTTTC. The chain combines TRBV5-1 with TRBJ2-6, with no clear D. The ends were cut back, 1 base at V and 0 bases at J, with 11 bases in the middle. Germline V gives CDR1 SGHRS, CDR2 YFSETQ. The CDR3 consists of 17 residues.

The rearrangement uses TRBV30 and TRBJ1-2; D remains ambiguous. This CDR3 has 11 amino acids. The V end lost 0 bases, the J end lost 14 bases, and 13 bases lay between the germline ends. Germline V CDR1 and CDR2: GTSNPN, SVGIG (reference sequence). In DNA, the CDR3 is TGTGCCTGGAGTGTAGCCGCGGTATTAACCTTC. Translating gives CAWSVAAVLTF.

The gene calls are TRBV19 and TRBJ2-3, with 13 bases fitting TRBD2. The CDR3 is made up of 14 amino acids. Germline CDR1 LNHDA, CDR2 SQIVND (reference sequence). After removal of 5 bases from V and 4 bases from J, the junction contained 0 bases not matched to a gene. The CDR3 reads CASSGLAGADTQYF. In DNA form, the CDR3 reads TGTGCCAGTAGTGGACTAGCGGGAGCAGATACGCAGTATTTT. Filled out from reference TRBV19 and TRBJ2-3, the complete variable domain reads DGGITQSPKYLFRKEGQNVTLSCEQNLNHDAMYWYRQDPGQGLRLIYYSQIVNDFQKGDIAEGYSVSREKKESFPLTVTSAQKNPTAFYLCASSGLAGADTQYFGPGTRLTVL.

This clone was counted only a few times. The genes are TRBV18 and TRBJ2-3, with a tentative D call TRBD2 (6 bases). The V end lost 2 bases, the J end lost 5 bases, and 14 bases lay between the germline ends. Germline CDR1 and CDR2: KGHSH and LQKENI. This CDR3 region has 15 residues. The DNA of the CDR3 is TGTGCCAGCTCACCAAGGACCCCGGGAGAAGATACGCAGTATTTT. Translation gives CASSPRTPGEDTQYF.

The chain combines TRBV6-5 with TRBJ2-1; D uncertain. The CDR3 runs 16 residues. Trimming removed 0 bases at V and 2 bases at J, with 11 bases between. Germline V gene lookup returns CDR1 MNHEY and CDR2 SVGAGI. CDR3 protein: CASSYSSVTPYNEQFF. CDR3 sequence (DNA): TGTGCCAGCAGTTACTCGTCGGTGACTCCCTACAATGAGCAGTTCTTC.

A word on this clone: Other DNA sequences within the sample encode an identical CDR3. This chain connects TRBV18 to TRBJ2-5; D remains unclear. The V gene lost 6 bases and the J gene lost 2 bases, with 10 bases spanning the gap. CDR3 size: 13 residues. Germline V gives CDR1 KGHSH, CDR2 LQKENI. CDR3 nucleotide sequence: TGTGCCAGCTCCCCGCGCCAGCAAGAGACCCAGTACTTC. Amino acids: CASSPRQQETQYF.

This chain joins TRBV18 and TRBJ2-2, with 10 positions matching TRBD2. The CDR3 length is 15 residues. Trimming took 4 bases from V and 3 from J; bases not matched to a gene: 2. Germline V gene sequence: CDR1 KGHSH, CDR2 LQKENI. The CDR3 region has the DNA TGTGCCAGCTCACGCCTAGCGGGGGACACCGGGGAGCTGTTTTTT. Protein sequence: CASSRLAGDTGELFF.

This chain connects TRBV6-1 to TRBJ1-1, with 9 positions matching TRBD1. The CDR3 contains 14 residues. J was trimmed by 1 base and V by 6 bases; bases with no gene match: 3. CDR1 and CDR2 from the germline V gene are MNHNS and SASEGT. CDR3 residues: CASSADRGNTEAFF. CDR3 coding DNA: TGTGCCAGCAGCGCGGACAGGGGGAACACTGAAGCTTTCTTT.

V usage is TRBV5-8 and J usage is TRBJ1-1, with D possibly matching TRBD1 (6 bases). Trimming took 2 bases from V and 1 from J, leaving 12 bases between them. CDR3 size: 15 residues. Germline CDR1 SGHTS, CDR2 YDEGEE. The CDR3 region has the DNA TGTGCCAGCAGCTTTACTCAGGGGTGGAACACTGAAGCTTTCTTT. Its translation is CASSFTQGWNTEAFF.

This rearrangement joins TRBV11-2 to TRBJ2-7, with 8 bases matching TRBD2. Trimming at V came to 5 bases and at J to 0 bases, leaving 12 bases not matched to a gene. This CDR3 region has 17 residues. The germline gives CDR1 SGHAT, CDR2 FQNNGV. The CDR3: CASSPRGVSGSSYEQYF. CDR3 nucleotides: TGTGCCAGCAGCCCTCGTGGGGTGAGCGGGAGCTCCTACGAGCAGTACTTC. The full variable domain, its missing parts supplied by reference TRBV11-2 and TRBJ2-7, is EAGVAQSPRYKIIEKRQSVAFWCNPISGHATLYWYQQILGQGPKLLIQFQNNGVVDDSQLPKDRFSAERLKGVDSTLKIQPAKLEDSAVYLCASSPRGVSGSSYEQYFGPGTRLTVT.

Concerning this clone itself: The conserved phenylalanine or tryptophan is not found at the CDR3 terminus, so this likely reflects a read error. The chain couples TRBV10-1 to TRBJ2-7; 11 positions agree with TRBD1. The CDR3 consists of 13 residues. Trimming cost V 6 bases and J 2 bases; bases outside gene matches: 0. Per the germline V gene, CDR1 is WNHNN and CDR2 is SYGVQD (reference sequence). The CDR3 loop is CASRGQGAYEQYL. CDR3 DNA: TGCGCCAGCAGGGGACAGGGGGCCTACGAGCAGTACCTC.

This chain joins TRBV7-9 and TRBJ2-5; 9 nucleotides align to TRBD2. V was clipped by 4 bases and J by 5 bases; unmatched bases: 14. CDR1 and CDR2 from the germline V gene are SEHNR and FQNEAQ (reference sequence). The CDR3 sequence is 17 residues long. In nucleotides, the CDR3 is TGTGCCAGCAGCTCAGGCGGGGTTAGCGGGAGCCCCGAGACCCAGTACTTC. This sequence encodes CASSSGGVSGSPETQYF.

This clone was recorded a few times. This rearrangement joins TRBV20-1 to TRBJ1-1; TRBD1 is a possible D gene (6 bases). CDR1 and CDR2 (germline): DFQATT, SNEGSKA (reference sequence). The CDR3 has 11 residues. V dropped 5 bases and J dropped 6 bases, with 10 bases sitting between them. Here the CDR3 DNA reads TGCAGTGCTCACAGGGTCGCTGAAGCTTTCTTT. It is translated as CSAHRVAEAFF.

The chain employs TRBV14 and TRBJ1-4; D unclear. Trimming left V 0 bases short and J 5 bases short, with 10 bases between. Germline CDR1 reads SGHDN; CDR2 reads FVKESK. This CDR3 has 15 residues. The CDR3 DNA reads TGTGCCAGCAGCCAAGAGTTAGGGTTGAATGAAAAACTGTTTTTT. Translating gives CASSQELGLNEKLFF.

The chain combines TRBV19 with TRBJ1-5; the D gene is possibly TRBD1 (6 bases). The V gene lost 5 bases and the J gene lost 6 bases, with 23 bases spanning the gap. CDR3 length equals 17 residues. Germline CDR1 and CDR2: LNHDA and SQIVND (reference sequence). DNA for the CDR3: TGTGCCAGTAGTGGAGGCCGGGCCAGGGGCGGGGGTCAGCCCCAGCATTTT. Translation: CASSGGRARGGGQPQHF.

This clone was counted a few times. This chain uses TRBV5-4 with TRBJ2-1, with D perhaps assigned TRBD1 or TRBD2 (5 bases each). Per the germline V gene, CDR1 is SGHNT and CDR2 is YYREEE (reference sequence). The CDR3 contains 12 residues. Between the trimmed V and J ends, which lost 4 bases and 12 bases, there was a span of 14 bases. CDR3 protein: CASSTPGSRQFF. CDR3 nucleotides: TGTGCCAGCAGCACTCCAGGGAGCAGGCAGTTCTTC.

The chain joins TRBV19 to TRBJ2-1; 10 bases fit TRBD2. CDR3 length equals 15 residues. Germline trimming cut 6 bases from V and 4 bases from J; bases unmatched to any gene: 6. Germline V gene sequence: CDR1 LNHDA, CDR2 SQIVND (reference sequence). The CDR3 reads CASRTLAGAYNEQFF. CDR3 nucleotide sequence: TGTGCCAGTAGAACTCTAGCGGGAGCATACAATGAGCAGTTCTTC.

CDR3 sequence: CASSPWYDTGELFF. For the CDR3, the DNA is TGTGCCAGCAGCCCCTGGTATGACACCGGGGAGCTGTTTTTT. The J gene is TRBJ2-2, the V gene TRBV5-8, with no clear D. CDR1 is SGHTS and CDR2 is YDEGEE in the germline V gene. The ends were cut back, 4 bases at V and 3 bases at J, with 10 bases in the middle. The CDR3 is made up of 14 amino acids.

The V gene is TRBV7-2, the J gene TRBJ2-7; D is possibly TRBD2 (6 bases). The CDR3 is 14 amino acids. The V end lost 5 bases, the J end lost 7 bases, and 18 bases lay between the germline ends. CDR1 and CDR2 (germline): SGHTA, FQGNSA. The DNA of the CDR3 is TGTGCCAGCAGCCCCCCGGGACTCCGGGAAGAGCAGTACTTC. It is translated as CASSPPGLREEQYF.

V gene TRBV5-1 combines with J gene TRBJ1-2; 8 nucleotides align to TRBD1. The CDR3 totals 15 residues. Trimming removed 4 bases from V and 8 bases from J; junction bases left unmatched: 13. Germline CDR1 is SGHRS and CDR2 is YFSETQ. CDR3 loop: CASSPSGGRGRGYTF. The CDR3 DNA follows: TGCGCCAGCAGCCCCAGCGGCGGCAGGGGGCGAGGCTACACCTTC. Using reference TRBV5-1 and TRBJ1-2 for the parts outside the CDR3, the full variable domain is KAGVTQTPRYLIKTRGQQVTLSCSPISGHRSVSWYQQTPGQGLQFLFEYFSETQRNKGNFPGRFSGRQFSNSRSEMNVSTLELGDSALYLCASSPSGGRGRGYTFGSGTRLTVV.

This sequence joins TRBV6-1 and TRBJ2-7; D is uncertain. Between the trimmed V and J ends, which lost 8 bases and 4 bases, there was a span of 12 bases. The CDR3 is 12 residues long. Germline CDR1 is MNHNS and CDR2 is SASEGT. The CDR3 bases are TGTGCCAGCCGCACGCGGTTGTACGAGCAGTACTTC. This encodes CASRTRLYEQYF.